The clone carrying this TCR beta chain came up a few times. Its antigen remains unknown. Unique molecular identifiers were present on the cDNA, and a universal primer site came from template switching. TCRdb analysed the 5' RACE reads with MiXCR anew, one entry per CDR3 protein. The sample includes 510,000 or so distinct CDR3 sequences, roughly 15% of them seen just once. This entry belongs to a study of identical twins. Study conclusions and caveats: Cord blood beta clonotypes present at high abundance carried fewer insertions; no such pattern appeared in memory repertoires.

Healthy Caucasians supplied all donations. These data also featured in a second study, about yellow fever vaccine responses in identical twins. That investigation notes: The T cell response to vaccination in identical twins was reportedly partly convergent and partly personalized.

The origin of this receptor is a woman aged 18-29 years in good health. Sequenced sample: CD4+ T cells sorted from blood.

DNA for the CDR3: TGTGCCAGCAGCTTAATTGCAGGGGGCATGGAGACCCAGTACTTC. This gives the protein CASSLIAGGMETQYF. V is TRBV11-2 and J is TRBJ2-5; 8 nucleotides line up with TRBD1. This CDR3 contains 15 residues. In germline, CDR1 is SGHAT, CDR2 FQNNGV. Losses at the gene ends were 2 bases for V and 5 bases for J; bases not matched to a gene: 7.